The rows below give T cell receptor beta chains drawn from one sample of a study of T cell responses to AZD1222 COVID-19 vaccine. TCRdb keeps only in-frame clones here, not all; method: immunoSEQ multiplex PCR. This sample carries about 150,000 clones, 80% to 95% of them seen once, and the ten largest clones take under 4%. Sequenced here: peripheral blood, sampled on day 0 of AZD1222 vaccination. The receptors come from an adult in good health. The CDR3 runs from the conserved cysteine through the conserved F or W. A D gene is named only where the DNA matches it firmly. Clone size, where shown, is once, few, many, or a class for clones that have expanded.

18	TRBV7-2	TRBJ2-7	.	TRBD2	CASTLRPGTSGTLSEQYF	TGTGCCAGCACCTTAAGGCCCGGGACTAGCGGGACCCTTTCGGAGCAGTACTTC
14	TRBV5-1	TRBJ2-1	.	.	CASSPLEVYNEQFF	TGCGCCAGCAGCCCCCTTGAGGTATACAATGAGCAGTTCTTC
12	TRBV5-5	TRBJ2-7	.	.	CASSTDSYEQYF	TGTGCCAGCAGCACCGACAGCTACGAGCAGTACTTC
11	TRBV20-1	TRBJ2-1	.	.	CSATKGNEQFF	TGCAGTGCTACGAAAGGAAATGAGCAGTTCTTC
16	TRBV3-1/TRBV3-2	TRBJ1-2	.	.	CASSQEAKGVPYGYTF	TGTGCCAGCAGCCAAGAGGCTAAGGGGGTTCCCTATGGCTACACCTTC
14	TRBV27	TRBJ2-7	.	TRBD2	CASRGRREGIEQYF	TGTGCCAGCAGGGGTAGGCGGGAGGGGATCGAGCAGTACTTC
13	TRBV28	TRBJ1-1	.	.	CASTGLSNTEAFF	TGTGCCAGCACAGGACTCTCGAACACTGAAGCTTTCTTT
16	TRBV5-1	TRBJ2-7	.	TRBD2	CASSLGGTRTMYEQYF	TGCGCCAGCAGCTTGGGGGGGACTAGGACAATGTACGAGCAGTACTTC
15	TRBV19	TRBJ1-6	.	.	CASTLAGHYNSPLHF	TGTGCCAGTACCCTGGCTGGCCACTATAATTCACCCCTCCACTTT
13	TRBV24-1	TRBJ2-7	once	TRBD1	CATSAGGFDEQYF	TGTGCCACCAGTGCAGGGGGCTTTGACGAGCAGTACTTC
15	TRBV4-3	TRBJ2-1	once	.	CASSQDWDQWYEQFF	TGCGCCAGCAGCCAAGATTGGGACCAGTGGTATGAGCAGTTCTTC